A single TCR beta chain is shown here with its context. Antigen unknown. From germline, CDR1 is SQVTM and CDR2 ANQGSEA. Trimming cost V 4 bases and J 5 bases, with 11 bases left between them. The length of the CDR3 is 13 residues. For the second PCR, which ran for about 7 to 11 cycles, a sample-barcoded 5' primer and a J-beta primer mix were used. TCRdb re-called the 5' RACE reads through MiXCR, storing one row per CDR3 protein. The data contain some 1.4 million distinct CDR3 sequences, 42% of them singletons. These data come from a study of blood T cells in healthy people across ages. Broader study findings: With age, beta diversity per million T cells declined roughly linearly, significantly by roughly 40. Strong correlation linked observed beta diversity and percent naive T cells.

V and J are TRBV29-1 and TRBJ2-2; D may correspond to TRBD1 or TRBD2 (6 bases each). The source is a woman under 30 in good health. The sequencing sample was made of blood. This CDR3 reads CSVGRGATGELFF. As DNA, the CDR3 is TGCAGCGTTGGGAGGGGGGCGACCGGGGAGCTGTTTTTT.